The T cell receptor (beta chain) described here comes from a study of read filtering for tumor transcriptome and immune sequencing. CDR3 size: 13 residues. Germline V gives CDR1 SGHTA, CDR2 FQGNSA. As for this clonotype: A much more abundant neighbour one base away suggests this may be a read error.

This library used roughly 400 ng RNA and molecular barcoded adaptors spanning alpha/delta and beta/gamma chains. TCRdb independently ran MiXCR on the reads; one entry per CDR3 protein. Among fewer than 100,000 distinct CDR3 sequences listed, approximately 13% were seen once. What was sequenced was a population of CD138-negative cells sorted from bone marrow. The chain employs TRBV7-2 and TRBJ2-1; D gene uncertain. This clonotype was sampled from a donor over 35 with multiple myeloma. CDR3 nucleotide sequence: TGTGCCAGCAGCTTACAGACTTACAATGGGCAGTTCTTC. Translation: CASSLQTYNGQFF.